This T cell receptor beta chain was recorded in a study of CD8 T cells in ankylosing spondylitis. Overall study findings and caveats: Blood of patients with ankylosing spondylitis appeared to be characterized by a TCR beta motif of eight or nine highly homologous variants.

TCRdb reanalysed the 5' RACE reads using MiXCR and keeps one entry per CDR3 protein. The table has 700,000 to 850,000 distinct CDR3 sequences, approximately 12% seen once. This clonotype was seen only a few times. No antigen is known for it. The CDR3 loop spans 16 amino acids. In germline, CDR1 is DFQATT, CDR2 SNEGSKA (reference sequence). V was clipped by 5 bases and J by 4 bases; unmatched bases: 10. This chain joins TRBV20-1 and TRBJ2-5; TRBD2 aligns across 13 bases. The specimen was blood, either unsorted or a sorted T cell fraction (not recorded which). The source is a male donor with ankylosing spondylitis. The CDR3 protein is CSAARPLAGGPETQYF. The CDR3 DNA is TGCAGTGCTGCCCGCCCACTAGCGGGGGGGCCAGAGACCCAGTACTTC.